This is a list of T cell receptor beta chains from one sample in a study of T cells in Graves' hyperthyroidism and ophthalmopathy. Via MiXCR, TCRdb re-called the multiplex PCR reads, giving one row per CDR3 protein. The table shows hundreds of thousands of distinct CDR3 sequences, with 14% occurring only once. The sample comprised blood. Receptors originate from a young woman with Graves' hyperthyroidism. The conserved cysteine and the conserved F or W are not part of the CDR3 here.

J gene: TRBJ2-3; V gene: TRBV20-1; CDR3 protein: SAKAMASGVTDTQY
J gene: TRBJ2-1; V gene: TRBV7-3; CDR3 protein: ASSQQSRGDEQF
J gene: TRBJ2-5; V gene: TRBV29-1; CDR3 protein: SVDRRGSRTQY
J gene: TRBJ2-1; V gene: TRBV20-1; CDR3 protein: SARDFSGLAGGQPNYNEQF
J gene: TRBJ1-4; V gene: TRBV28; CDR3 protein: ASSPGRATNEKLF
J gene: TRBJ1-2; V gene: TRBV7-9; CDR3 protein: ASSPRGTGGDYGYT
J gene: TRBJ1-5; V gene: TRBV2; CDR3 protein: ASSHGGTRNQPQH
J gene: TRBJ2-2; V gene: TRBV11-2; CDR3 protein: ASTRSGELF
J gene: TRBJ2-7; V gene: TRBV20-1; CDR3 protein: SNVAGDGQVYEQY
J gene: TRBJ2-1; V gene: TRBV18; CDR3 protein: ASFPYPGWATANEQF
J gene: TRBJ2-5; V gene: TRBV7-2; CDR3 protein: ASSKLAAGEETQY
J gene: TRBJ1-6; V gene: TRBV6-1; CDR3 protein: AGGQDLNSPLH
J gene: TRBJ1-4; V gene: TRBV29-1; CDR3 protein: SVGTHANEKLF
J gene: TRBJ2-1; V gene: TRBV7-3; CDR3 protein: ASSLTGDGYNEQF
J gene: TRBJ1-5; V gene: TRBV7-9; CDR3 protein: ASSAIGTGSQPQH
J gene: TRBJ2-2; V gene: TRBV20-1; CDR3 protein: SARGVLNTGELF